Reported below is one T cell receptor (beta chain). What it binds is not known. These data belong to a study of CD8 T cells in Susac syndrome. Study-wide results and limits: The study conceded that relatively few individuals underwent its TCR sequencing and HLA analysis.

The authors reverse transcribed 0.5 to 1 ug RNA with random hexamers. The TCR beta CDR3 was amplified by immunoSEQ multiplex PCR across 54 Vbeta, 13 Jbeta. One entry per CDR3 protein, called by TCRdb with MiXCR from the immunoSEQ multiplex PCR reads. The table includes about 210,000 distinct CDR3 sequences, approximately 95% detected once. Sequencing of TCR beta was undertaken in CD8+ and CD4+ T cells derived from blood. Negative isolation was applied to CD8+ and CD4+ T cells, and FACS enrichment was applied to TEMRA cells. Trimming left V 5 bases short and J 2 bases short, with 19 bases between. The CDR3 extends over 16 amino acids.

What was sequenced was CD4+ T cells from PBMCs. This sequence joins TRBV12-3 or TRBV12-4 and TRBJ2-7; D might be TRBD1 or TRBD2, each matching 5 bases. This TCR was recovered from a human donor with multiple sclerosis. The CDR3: CASSRDGEIPPYEQYF. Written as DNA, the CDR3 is TGTGCCAGCAGTCGGGACGGGGAAATTCCACCCTACGAGCAGTACTTC.